This entry lists 26 T cell receptor beta chains sequenced from one sample in a study of blood T cell repertoires in COVID-19 (dated by TCRdb to the early 2020s). Libraries were constructed by the immunoSEQ multiplex PCR assay. TCRdb obtained this table from immuneACCESS and retained in-frame rearrangements with V and J assigned. These tables miss some clones; where compared with another copy, unresolved V genes account for less than half of the shortfall, and the remainder is unexplained. Here the sample has about 100,000 clones; around 81% occur a single time. Clones ranked in the top ten supply about an eighth of the sample. Sequencing input: peripheral blood. These receptors were taken from a man aged 45-60 years with active or convalescent COVID-19.

This sequence joins TRBV5-1 and TRBJ2-1, with 9 bases lining up with TRBD1. Germline lookup yields CDR1 SGHRS and CDR2 YFSETQ. Unmatched junction bases numbered 7, after V lost 8 bases and J lost 4 bases. This CDR3 spans 14 amino acids. CDR3 amino acids: CASGEDRGYNEQFF. CDR3 in DNA: TGCGCCAGTGGTGAGGACAGGGGATACAATGAGCAGTTCTTC.

The V call is TRBV2, the J call TRBJ2-1; perhaps TRBD2 as D (5 bases). The CDR3 covers 14 residues. The V and J ends lost 4 bases and 8 bases respectively, with 15 bases between them. Germline loops: CDR1 SNHLY, CDR2 FYNNEI. The CDR3 loop is CASSALSGNDEQFF. The CDR3 nucleotides read TGTGCCAGCAGTGCCCTCTCCGGGAACGATGAGCAGTTCTTC.

Details on this clone: The same CDR3 also results from other DNA sequences found in this sample. The chain has TRBV7-6 and TRBJ1-1, with unresolved D. Germline lookup yields CDR1 SGHVS and CDR2 FNYEAQ. The CDR3 contains 13 residues. Trimming stripped 1 base from V and 8 bases from J, with 11 bases between. Written as DNA, the CDR3 is TGTGCCAGCAGCTTAGGTCCACGGAGCGAAGCTTTCTTT. It codes for CASSLGPRSEAFF.

This rearrangement joins TRBV7-3 to TRBJ2-3; D gene uncertain. V was trimmed by 6 bases and J by 5 bases, leaving 12 bases between them. This CDR3 spans 13 amino acids. Per germline, CDR1 SGHTA and CDR2 FQGTGA. The CDR3 reads CASSSWAQDTQYF. CDR3 bases: TGTGCCAGCAGTTCATGGGCCCAAGATACGCAGTATTTT.

V usage is TRBV28 and J usage is TRBJ1-2, with D perhaps TRBD1 (5 bases). The CDR3 runs to 13 residues. Germline CDR1 is MDHEN and CDR2 is SYDVKM. With 7 bases removed from V and 8 bases from J, the gap between germline ends came to 17 bases. The CDR3 DNA follows: TGTGCCAGCACCTCGATGGGGCGCGAAGGCTACACCTTC. The encoded protein is CASTSMGREGYTF.

The V and J genes are TRBV2 and TRBJ1-1, with 7 bases that match TRBD1. The CDR3 is made up of 12 amino acids. Germline V lookup: CDR1 SNHLY, CDR2 FYNNEI. V trimming: 4 bases; J trimming: 4 bases; junction bases outside the gene matches: 0. In DNA form, the CDR3 reads TGTGCCAGCAGTGCAGGGGGCACTGAAGCTTTCTTT. It codes for CASSAGGTEAFF.

This sequence joins TRBV10-3 and TRBJ2-1; 9 bases map to TRBD2. The CDR3 loop spans 13 amino acids. Per germline, CDR1 ENHRY and CDR2 SYGVKD. V lost 9 bases, J lost 7 bases, and 7 bases stayed unmatched. The CDR3: CAIGASGINEQFF. DNA for the CDR3: TGTGCCATTGGGGCTAGCGGGATTAATGAGCAGTTCTTC.

The V and J genes are TRBV28 and TRBJ1-3; TRBD1 might be the D (5 bases). This CDR3 region has 14 residues. V was cut by 3 bases and J by 2 bases, with 8 bases left in between. Per the germline V gene, CDR1 is MDHEN and CDR2 is SYDVKM. As DNA, the CDR3 is TGTGCCAGCAGTTTGTTCAGGGCTGGAAACACCATATATTTT. Its protein is CASSLFRAGNTIYF.

The V and J genes are TRBV3-1 (or the pseudogene TRBV3-2) and TRBJ1-1; 10 positions agree with TRBD1. CDR3 size: 15 residues. The germline CDR1 and CDR2 sequences are LGHDT and YNNKEL (reference sequence). The junction had 9 bases not matched to a gene; V was cut back by 4 bases and J by 7 bases. The CDR3 coding sequence is TGTGCCAGCAGCCTCCGGGACAGGGGTATTGGTGAAGCTTTCTTT. Translation: CASSLRDRGIGEAFF.

The rearrangement joins TRBV6-5 to TRBJ2-7, with 9 bases fitting TRBD2. The J segment lost 2 bases and the V segment lost 7 bases, leaving 6 bases of the junction unmatched. The CDR3 contains 14 residues. CDR1 is MNHEY and CDR2 is SVGAGI in the germline V gene. The CDR3 DNA reads as TGTGCCAGCATTTTTAGCGGGAGTACCTACGAGCAGTACTTC. Encoded protein: CASIFSGSTYEQYF.

The chain uses TRBV14 and TRBJ1-1, with 9 bases identical to TRBD1. Unmatched junction bases numbered 6, after V lost 5 bases and J lost 5 bases. Per germline, CDR1 SGHDN and CDR2 FVKESK. The CDR3 contains 14 residues. The DNA of the CDR3 is TGTGCCAGCAGCGTACAGGGGGCAAGTACTGAAGCTTTCTTT. Translation gives CASSVQGASTEAFF.

This chain joins TRBV2 and TRBJ2-7; TRBD1 matches 8 bases. CDR1 is SNHLY, CDR2 FYNNEI, per germline. There are 14 residues in the CDR3. Trimming removed 3 bases from V and 2 bases from J; junction bases left unmatched: 3. The CDR3 coding sequence is TGTGCCAGCAGTGACCGGACAGGGCCCTACGAGCAGTACTTC. Its protein is CASSDRTGPYEQYF.

This clone has only a few counts. The CDR3 spells CATSDLQGDRELRTSAYTGELFF. The CDR3 nucleotides are TGTGCCACCAGTGATTTGCAAGGGGACAGGGAATTAAGAACTAGCGCTTACACCGGGGAGCTGTTTTTT. V and J are TRBV24-1 and TRBJ2-2; 9 positions match TRBD1. Germline values: CDR1 KGHDR, CDR2 SFDVKD. The length of the CDR3 is 23 residues. V trimming: 0 bases; J trimming: 3 bases; junction bases outside the gene matches: 22.

V and J are TRBV27 and TRBJ1-2; no firm D call. Germline CDR1 reads MNHEY; CDR2 reads SMNVEV (reference sequence). V was pared by 6 bases and J by 7 bases, with 18 bases between. The CDR3 runs 14 residues. The CDR3 coding sequence is TGTGCCAGCAGCCATCCCTTGATAAGCGGTGGCTACACCTTC. Protein product: CASSHPLISGGYTF.

This chain joins TRBV5-4 and TRBJ2-5; 9 nucleotides agree with TRBD1. Germline CDR1 reads SGHNT; CDR2 reads YYREEE (reference sequence). V lost 4 bases to trimming and J lost 3 bases; unmatched junction nucleotides: 13. This CDR3 has 17 residues. The CDR3 spells CASSGGQGPLTEETQYF. The CDR3 region has the DNA TGTGCCAGCAGCGGCGGACAGGGGCCCCTTACTGAAGAGACCCAGTACTTC.

The chain combines TRBV5-4 with TRBJ1-1; D may be TRBD1 (6 bases). Trimming left V 0 bases short and J 5 bases short, with 11 bases between. Per germline, CDR1 SGHNT and CDR2 YYREEE (reference sequence). This CDR3 is 14 amino acids long. The CDR3 here is CASSLALQGTEAFF. In DNA form, the CDR3 reads TGTGCCAGCAGCTTGGCTTTACAGGGAACTGAAGCTTTCTTT.

This clone was seen a handful of times. The V call is TRBV30, the J call TRBJ2-5, with TRBD2 matching over 8 bases. This CDR3 has 14 residues. V gave up 0 bases and J gave up 1 base; unmatched junction bases: 1. CDR1 GTSNPN and CDR2 SVGIG come from the germline V gene (reference sequence). CDR3 sequence reads: CAWSVRGGQETQYF. In nucleotides, the CDR3 is TGTGCCTGGAGTGTTCGGGGGGGCCAAGAGACCCAGTACTTC.

This clone was observed a single time. The chain couples TRBV5-4 to TRBJ2-5, with 7 bases identical to TRBD2. The V segment lost 1 base and the J segment 5 bases; nucleotides outside the gene matches: 2. Germline V gene lookup returns CDR1 SGHNT and CDR2 YYREEE (reference sequence). CDR3 length: 13 amino acids. CDR3 DNA sequence: TGTGCCAGCAGCTTGCCCGGGAGGGAGACCCAGTACTTC. This sequence encodes CASSLPGRETQYF.

This clone has a single count. The rearrangement uses TRBV29-1 and TRBJ1-1; D is undetermined. This CDR3 has 14 amino acids. V gave up 7 bases and J gave up 1 base, with 16 bases separating them. CDR1 and CDR2 from the germline V gene are SQVTM and ANQGSEA. CDR3 region: CSATRRERNTEAFF. The CDR3 nucleotides read TGCAGCGCCACAAGGAGAGAGAGGAACACTGAAGCTTTCTTT.

This clone was picked up one time. This chain joins TRBV24-1 and TRBJ2-2, with 12 bases fitting TRBD2. With 9 bases clipped from V and 7 bases from J, the junction kept 11 bases outside the gene matches. Per the germline V gene, CDR1 is KGHDR and CDR2 is SFDVKD. There are 16 residues in the CDR3. For the CDR3, the DNA is TGTGCCACCGAGGCTAGCGGGAGGGCCGGAAGCGGGGAGCTGTTTTTT. Residues: CATEASGRAGSGELFF.

The rearrangement joins TRBV27 to TRBJ1-4; weak D call: TRBD1 (5 bases). The CDR3 length is 13 residues. The germline CDR1 and CDR2 sequences are MNHEY and SMNVEV (reference sequence). Trimming pared 4 bases from V and 4 bases from J, leaving 7 bases between. The CDR3 region is CASSSGDNEKLFF. In DNA, the CDR3 is TGTGCCAGCAGTTCGGGGGATAATGAAAAACTGTTTTTT.

The chain couples TRBV10-2 to TRBJ2-2, with D maybe TRBD1 (5 bases). This CDR3 is 12 amino acids long. Trimming removed 10 bases from V and 7 bases from J, with 13 bases in between. In germline, CDR1 is WSHSY, CDR2 SAAADI. CDR3 region: CATGPQDGELFF. CDR3 sequence (DNA): TGCGCCACCGGACCACAGGACGGGGAGCTGTTTTTT.

The gene calls are TRBV21-1 and TRBJ1-5. TRBV21-1 has pseudogene status. The CDR3 has 21 amino acids. The CDR3 region is CASSSHHPESRTSGSNQPQHF. Here the CDR3 DNA reads TGTGCCAGCAGCAGCCATCACCCGGAGTCCCGAACATCGGGGAGCAATCAGCCCCAGCATTTT.

The genes are TRBV12-3 or TRBV12-4 and TRBJ1-2; D gene uncertain. CDR3 length: 11 amino acids. V lost 5 bases and J 9 bases, leaving 10 bases between the germline ends. Here the CDR3 reads CASSLLESYTF. CDR3 nucleotide sequence: TGTGCCAGCAGTCTCCTTGAGAGCTACACCTTC.

The V call is TRBV11-1, the J call TRBJ2-7; TRBD2 matches 13 bases. V gave up 4 bases and J gave up 5 bases; unmatched junction bases: 5. The length of the CDR3 is 15 residues. Germline values: CDR1 SGHAT, CDR2 FQDESV (reference sequence). CDR3 sequence (DNA): TGTGCCAGCAGCTCCGGACTAGCGGGAGTGAACGAGCAGTACTTC. Its translation is CASSSGLAGVNEQYF.

The chain recombines TRBV12-3 or TRBV12-4 with TRBJ2-3; tentative D call: TRBD2 (5 bases). The germline V and J ends were trimmed by 7 bases and 6 bases, with 14 bases remaining between them. CDR3 length equals 13 residues. The CDR3 DNA sequence: TGTGCCAGCACCCCAACTAGTCTGGATACGCAGTATTTT. It codes for CASTPTSLDTQYF.